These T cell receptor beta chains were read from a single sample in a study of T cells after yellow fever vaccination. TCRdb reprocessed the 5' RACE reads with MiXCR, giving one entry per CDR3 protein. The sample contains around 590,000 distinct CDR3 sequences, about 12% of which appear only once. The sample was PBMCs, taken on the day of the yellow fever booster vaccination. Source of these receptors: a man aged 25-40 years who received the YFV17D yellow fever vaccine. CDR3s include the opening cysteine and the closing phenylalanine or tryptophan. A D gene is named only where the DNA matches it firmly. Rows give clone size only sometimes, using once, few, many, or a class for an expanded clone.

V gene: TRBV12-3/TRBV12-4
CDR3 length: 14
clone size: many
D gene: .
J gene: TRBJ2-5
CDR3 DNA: TGTGCCAGCAGTCCCGGGACACTTAAAGAGACCCAGTACTTC
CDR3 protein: CASSPGTLKETQYF

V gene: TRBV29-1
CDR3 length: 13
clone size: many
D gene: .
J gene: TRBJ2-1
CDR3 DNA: TGCAGCGTTGACAAGAGCTCCTACAATGAGCAGTTCTTC
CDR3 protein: CSVDKSSYNEQFF

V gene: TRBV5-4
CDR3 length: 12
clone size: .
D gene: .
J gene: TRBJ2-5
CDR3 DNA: TGTGCCAGCAGCTTGTCCGAAGGGTCCCAGTACTTC
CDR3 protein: CASSLSEGSQYF

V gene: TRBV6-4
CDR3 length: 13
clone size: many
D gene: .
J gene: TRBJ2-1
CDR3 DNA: TGTGCCAGCAGTGATACCGCGAGCAATGAGCAGTTCTTC
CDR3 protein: CASSDTASNEQFF

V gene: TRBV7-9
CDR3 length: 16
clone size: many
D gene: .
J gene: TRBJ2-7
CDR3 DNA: TGTGCCAGCAGCTTAGGACAGGCCACCTCAGCCTACGAGCAGTACTTC
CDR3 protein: CASSLGQATSAYEQYF

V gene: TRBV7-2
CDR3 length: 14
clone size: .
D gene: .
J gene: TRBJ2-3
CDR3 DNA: TGTGCCAGCAGCCCACCGGGGCCCACAGATACGCAGTATTTT
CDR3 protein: CASSPPGPTDTQYF

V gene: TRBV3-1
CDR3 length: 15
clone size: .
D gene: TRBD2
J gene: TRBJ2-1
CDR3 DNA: TGTGCCAGCTGCAAGAGTGGGGAGGGGTGGAATGAGCAGTTCTTC
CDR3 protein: CASCKSGEGWNEQFF

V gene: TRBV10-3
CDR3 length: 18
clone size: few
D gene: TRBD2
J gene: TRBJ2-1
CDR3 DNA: TGTGCCATCAGTGAGTCTACCAGCGGGAAGGCCACAGGTAATGAGCAGTTCTTC
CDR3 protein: CAISESTSGKATGNEQFF

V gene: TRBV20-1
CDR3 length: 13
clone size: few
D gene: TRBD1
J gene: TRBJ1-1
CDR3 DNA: TGCAGTGCTCCGGGACAGGCCCGGGGGGAAGCTTTCTTT
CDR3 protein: CSAPGQARGEAFF

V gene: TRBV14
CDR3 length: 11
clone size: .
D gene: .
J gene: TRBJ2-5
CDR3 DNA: TGTGCCAGCAGCCAAGCGGGGGCCCAGTACTTC
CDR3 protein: CASSQAGAQYF

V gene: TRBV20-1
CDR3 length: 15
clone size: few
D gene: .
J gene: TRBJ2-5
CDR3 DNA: TGCAGTGCTAGAGATACCGGAGGGCCACAAGAGACCCAGTACTTC
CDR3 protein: CSARDTGGPQETQYF

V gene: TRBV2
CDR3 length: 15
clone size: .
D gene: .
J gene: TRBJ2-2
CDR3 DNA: TGTGCCAGCAGTGCGGTACAGATGAACACCGGGGAGCTGTTTTTT
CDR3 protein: CASSAVQMNTGELFF

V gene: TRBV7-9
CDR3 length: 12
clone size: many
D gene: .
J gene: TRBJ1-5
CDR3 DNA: TGTGCCAGCAGCTTAGAATTCCAGCCCCAGCATTTT
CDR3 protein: CASSLEFQPQHF

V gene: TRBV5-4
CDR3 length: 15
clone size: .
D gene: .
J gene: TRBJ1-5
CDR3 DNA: TGTGCCAGCAGCTTGGGGTCGTATGAGGTTCAGCCCCAGCATTTT
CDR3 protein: CASSLGSYEVQPQHF

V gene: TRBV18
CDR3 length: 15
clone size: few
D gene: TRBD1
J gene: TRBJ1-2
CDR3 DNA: TGTGCCAGCTCACCACCGTCAGGGGGCAACTATGGCTACACCTTC
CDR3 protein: CASSPPSGGNYGYTF

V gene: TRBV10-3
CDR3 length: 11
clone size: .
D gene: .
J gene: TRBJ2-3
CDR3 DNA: TGTGCCATCAGTGATTTGGATACGCAGTATTTT
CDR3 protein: CAISDLDTQYF

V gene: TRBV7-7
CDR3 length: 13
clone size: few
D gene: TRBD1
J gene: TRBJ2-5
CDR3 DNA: TGTGCCAGGGGACAGGGGGCTTGGGAGACCCAGTACTTC
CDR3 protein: CARGQGAWETQYF

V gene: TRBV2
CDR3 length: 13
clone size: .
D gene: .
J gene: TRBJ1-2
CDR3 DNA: TGTGCCAGCAGTGAAACTGGGCTGGGTGGCTACACCTTC
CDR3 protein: CASSETGLGGYTF

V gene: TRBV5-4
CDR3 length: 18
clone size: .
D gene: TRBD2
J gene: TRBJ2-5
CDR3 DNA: TGTGCCAGCAGAGATGGACTAGCGGGAACTGGTGGGCAAGAGACCCAGTACTTC
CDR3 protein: CASRDGLAGTGGQETQYF

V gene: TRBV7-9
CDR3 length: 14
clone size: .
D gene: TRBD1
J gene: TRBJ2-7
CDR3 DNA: TGTGCCAGCAGCTTCCATGACAGGGAGTACGAGCAGTACTTC
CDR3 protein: CASSFHDREYEQYF

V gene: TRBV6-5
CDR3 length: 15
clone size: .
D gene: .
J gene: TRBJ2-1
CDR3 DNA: TGTGCCAGCAGTTACGTCGGGAGCGGAGGAAGTGAGCAGTTCTTC
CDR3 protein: CASSYVGSGGSEQFF

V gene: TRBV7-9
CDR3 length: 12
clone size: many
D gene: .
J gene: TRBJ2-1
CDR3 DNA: TGTGCCAGCAGCCTTGGCCCGGACACCTCCCTCTTC
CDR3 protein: CASSLGPDTSLF

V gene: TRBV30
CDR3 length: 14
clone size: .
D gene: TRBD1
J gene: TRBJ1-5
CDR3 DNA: TGTGCCTGGAAGGGCAGGGGGTCCGGTCAGCCCCAGCATTTT
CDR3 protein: CAWKGRGSGQPQHF

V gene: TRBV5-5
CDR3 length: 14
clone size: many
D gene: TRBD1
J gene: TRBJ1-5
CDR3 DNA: TGTGCCAGCAGCTCAACGGGACAGGGCCAGCCCCAGCATTTT
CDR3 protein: CASSSTGQGQPQHF

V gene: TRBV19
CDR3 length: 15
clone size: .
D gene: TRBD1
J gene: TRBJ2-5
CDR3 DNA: TGTGCCAGTAGTCTAAGAACAGGGGACGGGGAGACCCAGTACTTC
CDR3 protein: CASSLRTGDGETQYF

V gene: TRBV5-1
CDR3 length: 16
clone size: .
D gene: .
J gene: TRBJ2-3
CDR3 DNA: TGCGCCAGCAGCCCTCTGGTGAGGGGACGTGCAGATACGCAGTATTTT
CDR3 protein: CASSPLVRGRADTQYF

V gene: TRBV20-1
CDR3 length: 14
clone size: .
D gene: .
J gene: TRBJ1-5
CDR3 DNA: TGCAGTGCCCGGCGGGGTCAGGATGAATCGCCCCAGCATTTT
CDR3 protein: CSARRGQDESPQHF